Presented here are 29 T cell receptor beta chains from one specimen sequenced in a study of T-cell reconstitution after alpha-beta-depleted transplantation in children. During its preparation, the TCRbeta library received unique molecular identifiers. A single record per CDR3 protein comes from TCRdb applying MiXCR to the PCR reads. The top ten clones hold 3.5% to 4.5% of a sample with just over 350,000 distinct CDR3 sequences, about an eighth of them seen once. The source was PBMCs, collected from the stem cell graft. These receptor sequences come from a human donor who donated a stem cell graft to a child with Fanconi anemia.

This clonotype was observed a few times. The chain recombines TRBV19 with TRBJ1-5; the D is unclear. Trimming pared 7 bases from V and 0 bases from J, leaving 10 bases between. The CDR3 covers 14 residues. Germline V gives CDR1 LNHDA, CDR2 SQIVND (reference sequence). The CDR3: CASNLGLSNQPQHF. The CDR3 nucleotides are TGTGCCAGTAATTTAGGGCTTAGCAATCAGCCCCAGCATTTT.

This clonotype has a handful of counts. The rearrangement uses TRBV7-2 and TRBJ2-1, with D perhaps TRBD2 (5 bases). The CDR3 sequence is 16 residues long. V lost 0 bases and J lost 6, with 15 bases in between. The germline V gene encodes CDR1 SGHTA and CDR2 FQGNSA. The CDR3 spells CASSLALGVPLNEQFF. The CDR3 DNA reads TGTGCCAGCAGCTTAGCTCTCGGGGTTCCCCTCAATGAGCAGTTCTTC.

The CDR3 nucleotides are TGTGCCAGCAGTCCGAGTTTGGACAGGGGGCAGAATGAGCAGTTCTTC. It specifies CASSPSLDRGQNEQFF. The chain couples TRBV6-2 or TRBV6-3 to TRBJ2-1; 11 bases align to TRBD1. Looked up from germline, CDR1 is MNHEY and CDR2 is SVGEGT. The CDR3 is 16 amino acids. Trimming removed 5 bases from V and 7 bases from J; junction bases left unmatched: 10.

The rearrangement joins TRBV12-3 or TRBV12-4 to TRBJ2-2; D tentatively reads TRBD1 or TRBD2 (6 bases each). The CDR3 consists of 18 residues. V was trimmed by 5 bases and J by 0 bases, leaving 19 bases between them. The CDR3 sequence: CASSAAEWGAANTGELFF. The CDR3 nucleotides are TGTGCCAGCAGTGCCGCGGAGTGGGGGGCGGCGAACACCGGGGAGCTGTTTTTT.

The chain has TRBV7-9 and TRBJ2-2; 7 nucleotides match TRBD1. The CDR3 sequence is 16 residues long. Germline lookup yields CDR1 SEHNR and CDR2 FQNEAQ (reference sequence). The ends lost 4 bases at V and 4 bases at J; junction bases unmatched: 9. The CDR3, as DNA: TGTGCCAGCAGCTCCGACCAGGGGGTGGGCACCGGGGAGCTGTTTTTT. It codes for CASSSDQGVGTGELFF.

This clonotype was recorded many times. The rearrangement joins TRBV5-1 to TRBJ2-2; a weak D match, TRBD1 (5 bases). The CDR3 consists of 13 residues. CDR1 is SGHRS and CDR2 is YFSETQ in the germline V gene. Trimming pared 5 bases from V and 8 bases from J, leaving 13 bases between. CDR3 bases: TGCGCCAGCAGTTGGCAGGGTGAAGGGGAGCTGTTTTTT. Its protein product is CASSWQGEGELFF.

This clonotype occurred a few times. The chain couples TRBV27 to TRBJ2-5; D possibly corresponds to TRBD1 (5 bases). The length of the CDR3 is 13 residues. Germline V gene lookup returns CDR1 MNHEY and CDR2 SMNVEV (reference sequence). Deletions cut 5 bases from V and 5 bases from J, with 12 bases between. CDR3 residues: CASSLRVWETQYF. Written as DNA, the CDR3 is TGTGCCAGCAGTCTCAGGGTTTGGGAGACCCAGTACTTC.

This clonotype was recorded many times. The V call is TRBV7-8, the J call TRBJ1-2; D might be TRBD1 (6 bases). Germline V CDR1 and CDR2: SGHVS, FQNEAQ. Trimming cost V 5 bases and J 2 bases, with 12 bases left between them. CDR3 length: 14 residues. CDR3 region: CASSPRTVNYGYTF. CDR3 DNA sequence: TGTGCCAGCAGCCCGAGGACAGTAAACTATGGCTACACCTTC.

Many counts were recorded for this clonotype. This chain joins TRBV5-1 and TRBJ2-1, with D maybe TRBD1 (6 bases). The CDR3 runs 15 residues. Germline V gives CDR1 SGHRS, CDR2 YFSETQ. The germline V and J ends were trimmed by 0 bases and 5 bases, with 12 bases remaining between them. CDR3 sequence reads: CASSLEQGTHNEQFF. The CDR3 nucleotides are TGCGCCAGCAGCTTGGAGCAGGGGACCCACAATGAGCAGTTCTTC.

The V and J genes are TRBV10-3 and TRBJ2-1, with 9 bases identical to TRBD2. In germline, CDR1 is ENHRY, CDR2 SYGVKD. The CDR3 spans 17 residues. J was trimmed by 4 bases and V by 0 bases; bases with no gene match: 7. CDR3 nucleotides: TGTGCCATCAGTGAGTCGACGGGACTAGCAGGTTACAATGAGCAGTTCTTC. Translation: CAISESTGLAGYNEQFF.

This clonotype occurred many times. The chain has TRBV24-1 and TRBJ2-3; D is unclear. V gave up 4 bases and J gave up 7 bases, with 17 bases separating them. Germline CDR1 KGHDR, CDR2 SFDVKD. There are 15 residues in the CDR3. This CDR3 reads CATSDPGPGENTQYF. In DNA, the CDR3 is TGTGCCACCAGTGACCCCGGTCCCGGCGAGAATACGCAGTATTTT.

In its sample, this clonotype was seen a few times. The V gene is TRBV6-1, the J gene TRBJ2-7; TRBD1 agrees at 11 bases. Trimming removed 7 bases from V and 4 bases from J; junction bases left unmatched: 3. The CDR3 runs to 13 residues. Germline V CDR1 and CDR2: MNHNS, SASEGT. The chain's CDR3 is CASIGTGGYEQYF. In nucleotides, the CDR3 is TGTGCCAGCATTGGGACAGGGGGTTACGAGCAGTACTTC.

This clonotype showed up just a few times. The J gene is TRBJ2-1, the V gene TRBV19; 10 bases are shared with TRBD2. From germline, CDR1 is LNHDA and CDR2 SQIVND (reference sequence). CDR3 length: 16 amino acids. J lost 6 bases, V lost 3 bases, and 8 bases had no gene match. CDR3 nucleotide sequence: TGTGCCAGTAGTATCTTAAGAGCGGGGGGGCTCAATGAGCAGTTCTTC. Its protein product is CASSILRAGGLNEQFF.

This clonotype was found a few times. This chain uses TRBV7-8 with TRBJ2-1, with TRBD2 matching over 8 bases. The trim removed 4 bases at V and 3 bases at J, leaving 14 bases unmatched. CDR1 and CDR2 (germline): SGHVS, FQNEAQ. The CDR3 sequence is 18 residues long. The CDR3 nucleotides are TGTGCCAGCAGCTCCCAGTTTGGCGGGCGGGGGGACTACAATGAGCAGTTCTTC. Translating gives CASSSQFGGRGDYNEQFF.

The chain recombines TRBV12-3 or TRBV12-4 with TRBJ1-5; tentatively, D is TRBD1 (5 bases). This CDR3 spans 13 amino acids. V was shortened by 4 bases and J by 5 bases, with 9 bases between the two germline ends. CDR3 loop: CASSWTSHQPQHF. CDR3 sequence (DNA): TGTGCCAGCAGTTGGACAAGCCATCAGCCCCAGCATTTT.

The chain couples TRBV2 to TRBJ2-6; no clear D. Germline CDR1 SNHLY, CDR2 FYNNEI. The CDR3 is 11 amino acids. CDR3 residues: CAGSGANVLTF. In DNA form, the CDR3 reads TGTGCAGGCTCTGGGGCCAACGTCCTGACTTTC.

The chain links TRBV6-6 to TRBJ2-2, with 7 positions matching TRBD2. V was pared by 8 bases and J by 6 bases, with 3 bases of the junction left unmatched. CDR3 length: 12 residues. In germline, CDR1 is MNHNY, CDR2 SVGAGI (reference sequence). This CDR3 reads CASGGEPGELFF. In DNA form, the CDR3 reads TGTGCCAGCGGGGGGGAACCCGGGGAGCTGTTTTTT.

The V call is TRBV28, the J call TRBJ1-6; D is perhaps TRBD1 (5 bases). V was shortened by 5 bases and J by 0 bases, with 17 bases between the two germline ends. Germline values: CDR1 MDHEN, CDR2 SYDVKM. The CDR3 is 18 amino acids. The CDR3 reads CASSLGTGISSYNSPLHF. The CDR3 nucleotides read TGTGCCAGCAGTCTCGGGACTGGAATAAGCTCCTATAATTCACCCCTCCACTTT.

This clonotype has just a few counts. The chain employs TRBV5-1 and TRBJ1-6; D remains ambiguous. V was trimmed by 4 bases and J by 6 bases, leaving 11 bases between them. This CDR3 has 14 residues. Germline assignment: CDR1 SGHRS and CDR2 YFSETQ. The CDR3 DNA reads as TGCGCCAGCAGCCCGGAGGCCTCTAATTCACCCCTCCACTTT. It specifies CASSPEASNSPLHF.

This clonotype was seen many times. Because it lacks the conserved phenylalanine or tryptophan at the end, this CDR3 is likely a read error. No DNA is shown, since the ends of the CDR3 on it are uncertain; the CDR3 is the one TCRdb lists. The chain joins TRBV5-6 to TRBJ2-1. 12 amino acids form the CDR3, both terminal residues included. CDR1 and CDR2 from the germline V gene are SGHDT and YYEEEE. The CDR3 region is CASSLLTSYPSI.

This clonotype was picked up many times. V and J are TRBV29-1 and TRBJ2-1; D possibly corresponds to TRBD2 (5 bases). CDR1 is SQVTM, CDR2 ANQGSEA, per germline. The CDR3 covers 15 residues. V lost 2 bases to trimming and J lost 0 bases, with 11 bases between them. The CDR3 DNA reads as TGCAGCGTTGAAAGAGCGGACCTCTCCTACAATGAGCAGTTCTTC. As protein: CSVERADLSYNEQFF.

Only a few counts were recorded for this clonotype. The V call is TRBV28, the J call TRBJ1-2; no firm D call. This CDR3 comprises 16 residues. CDR1 and CDR2 from the germline V gene are MDHEN and SYDVKM. The germline V and J ends were trimmed by 3 bases and 4 bases, with 18 bases remaining between them. CDR3 nucleotide sequence: TGTGCCAGCAGTTTCTCGGGATCTCGGCCTTTCTATGGCTACACCTTC. This encodes CASSFSGSRPFYGYTF.

Remarks on this clonotype: An end of the junction does not agree with germline; a read error may underlie this. In nucleotides, the CDR3 is TGTACCAGCAGTTTAGCGAGAGTAGCGGGGGGGAGCACAGATACGCAGTATTTT. Its protein is CTSSLARVAGGSTDTQYF. V and J are TRBV12-3 or TRBV12-4 and TRBJ2-3; 11 nucleotides match TRBD2. This CDR3 spans 18 amino acids.

This clonotype has just a few counts. The V gene is TRBV12-3 or TRBV12-4, the J gene TRBJ1-3; the D gene is possibly TRBD1 (5 bases). There are 18 residues in the CDR3. Between the trimmed V and J ends, which lost 7 bases and 0 bases, there was a span of 22 bases. The CDR3 region is CASNIRQTRLLSGNTIYF. The CDR3 region has the DNA TGTGCCAGCAACATAAGACAGACGCGATTACTCTCTGGAAACACCATATATTTT.

This chain joins TRBV9 and TRBJ1-2; D uncertain. The germline V and J ends were trimmed by 0 bases and 6 bases, with 9 bases remaining between them. CDR3 size: 13 residues. The germline gives CDR1 SGDLS, CDR2 YYNGEE. CDR3 region: CASSVAPGNGYTF. The CDR3 DNA reads TGTGCCAGCAGCGTAGCCCCAGGAAATGGCTACACCTTC.

This clonotype was detected a few times. The CDR3 nucleotides are TGCGCCAGCAGCTCGCTTAGCGGGGGAGATCAAGAGACCCAGTACTTC. Its protein product is CASSSLSGGDQETQYF. This chain uses TRBV5-1 with TRBJ2-5; 9 nucleotides align to TRBD2. Germline V gives CDR1 SGHRS, CDR2 YFSETQ. CDR3 length equals 16 residues. The J segment lost 2 bases and the V segment lost 3 bases, leaving 8 bases of the junction unmatched. The full variable domain, its missing parts supplied by reference TRBV5-1 and TRBJ2-5, is KAGVTQTPRYLIKTRGQQVTLSCSPISGHRSVSWYQQTPGQGLQFLFEYFSETQRNKGNFPGRFSGRQFSNSRSEMNVSTLELGDSALYLCASSSLSGGDQETQYFGPGTRLLVL.

This clonotype appeared a few times. This chain uses TRBV5-4 with TRBJ1-4, with 7 bases that match TRBD1. Germline-derived CDR1 and CDR2 are SGHNT and YYREEE (reference sequence). CDR3 size: 17 residues. Trimming removed 3 bases from V and 5 bases from J; junction bases left unmatched: 13. The CDR3 sequence is CASSWADTRGRNEKLFF. The CDR3 region has the DNA TGTGCCAGCAGCTGGGCCGATACAAGGGGGCGGAATGAAAAACTGTTTTTT.

This clonotype was found a few times. V gene TRBV6-5 combines with J gene TRBJ1-6; D is unclear. CDR1 MNHEY and CDR2 SVGAGI come from the germline V gene. The CDR3 runs to 15 residues. With 0 bases removed from V and 2 bases from J, the gap between germline ends came to 5 bases. The CDR3 nucleotides read TGTGCCAGCAGTTACTCAAGGACCTATAATTCACCCCTCCACTTT. This sequence encodes CASSYSRTYNSPLHF.

The sample holds one count of this clonotype. A much larger clone sits a single nucleotide away, making a read error possible. J is TRBJ2-1 and V is TRBV29-1, with TRBD1 as a possible D gene (6 bases). Germline CDR1 SQVTM, CDR2 ANQGSEA. The CDR3 runs 13 residues. The chain's CDR3 is CSVVTGPYNKQFF. CDR3 bases: TGCAGCGTTGTAACAGGGCCTTACAATAAGCAGTTCTTC.